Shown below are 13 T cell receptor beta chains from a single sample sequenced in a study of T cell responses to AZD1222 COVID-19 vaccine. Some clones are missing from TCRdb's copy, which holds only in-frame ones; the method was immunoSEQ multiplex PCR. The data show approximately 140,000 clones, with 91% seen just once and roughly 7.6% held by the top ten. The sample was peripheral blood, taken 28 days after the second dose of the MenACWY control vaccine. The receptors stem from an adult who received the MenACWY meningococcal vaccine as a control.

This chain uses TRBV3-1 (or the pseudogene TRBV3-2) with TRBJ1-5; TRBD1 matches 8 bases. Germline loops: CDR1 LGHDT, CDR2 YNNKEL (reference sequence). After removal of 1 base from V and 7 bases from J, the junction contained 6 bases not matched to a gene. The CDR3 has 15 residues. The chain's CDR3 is CASSQGTGGLQPQHF. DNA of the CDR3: TGTGCCAGCAGCCAAGGAACAGGGGGTCTCCAGCCCCAGCATTTT.

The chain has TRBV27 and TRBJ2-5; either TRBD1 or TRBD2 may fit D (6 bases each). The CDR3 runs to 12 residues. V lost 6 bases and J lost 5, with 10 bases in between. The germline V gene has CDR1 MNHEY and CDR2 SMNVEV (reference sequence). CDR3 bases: TGTGCCAGCAGGAGAGGGGGGGAGACCCAGTACTTC. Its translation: CASRRGGETQYF.

In nucleotides, the CDR3 is TGTGCCAGCAGCTTTACGCAGGGATGGACTGAAGCTTTCTTT. Translation gives CASSFTQGWTEAFF. This chain connects TRBV7-2 to TRBJ1-1, with a possible D match to TRBD1 (5 bases). V was cut by 3 bases and J by 5 bases, with 13 bases left in between. CDR3 length: 14 amino acids. Germline-derived CDR1 and CDR2 are SGHTA and FQGNSA.

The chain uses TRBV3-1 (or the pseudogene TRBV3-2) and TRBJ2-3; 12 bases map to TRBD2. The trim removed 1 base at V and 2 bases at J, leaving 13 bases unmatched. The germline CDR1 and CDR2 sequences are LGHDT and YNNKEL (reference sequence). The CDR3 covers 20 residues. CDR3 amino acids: CASSQVLAGGPIVVTDTQYF. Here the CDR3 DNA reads TGTGCCAGCAGCCAAGTGCTAGCGGGAGGGCCCATCGTGGTCACAGATACGCAGTATTTT.

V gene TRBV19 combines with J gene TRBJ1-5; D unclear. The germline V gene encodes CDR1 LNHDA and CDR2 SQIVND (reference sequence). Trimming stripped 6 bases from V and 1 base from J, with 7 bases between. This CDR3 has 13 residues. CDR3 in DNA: TGTGCCAGTAGGGGCTCCAGCAATCAGCCCCAGCATTTT. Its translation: CASRGSSNQPQHF.

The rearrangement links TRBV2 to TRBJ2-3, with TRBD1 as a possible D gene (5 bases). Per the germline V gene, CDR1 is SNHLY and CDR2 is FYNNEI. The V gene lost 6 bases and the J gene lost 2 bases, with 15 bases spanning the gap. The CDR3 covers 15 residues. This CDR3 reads CASRPRTLSTDTQYF. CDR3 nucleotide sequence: TGTGCCAGCAGGCCCCGGACACTCTCCACAGATACGCAGTATTTT.

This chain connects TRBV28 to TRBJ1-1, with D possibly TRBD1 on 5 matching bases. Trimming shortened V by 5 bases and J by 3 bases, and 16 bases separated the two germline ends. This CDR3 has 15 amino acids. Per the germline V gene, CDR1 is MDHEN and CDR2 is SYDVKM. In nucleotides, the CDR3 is TGTGCCAGCAGTCTTATATCGTCGGGGCACACTGAAGCTTTCTTT. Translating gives CASSLISSGHTEAFF.

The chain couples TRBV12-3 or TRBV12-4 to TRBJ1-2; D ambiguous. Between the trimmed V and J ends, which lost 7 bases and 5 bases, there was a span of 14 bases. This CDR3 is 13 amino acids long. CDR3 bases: TGTGCCAGCAAATCAAGCAATCGGTATGGCTACACCTTC. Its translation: CASKSSNRYGYTF.

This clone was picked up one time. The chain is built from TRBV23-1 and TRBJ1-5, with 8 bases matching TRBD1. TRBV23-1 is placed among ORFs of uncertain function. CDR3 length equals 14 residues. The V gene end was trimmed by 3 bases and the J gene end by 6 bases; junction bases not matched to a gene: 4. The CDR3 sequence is CASSQGQVFQPQHF. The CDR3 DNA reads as TGCGCCAGCAGTCAGGGACAGGTGTTTCAGCCCCAGCATTTT.

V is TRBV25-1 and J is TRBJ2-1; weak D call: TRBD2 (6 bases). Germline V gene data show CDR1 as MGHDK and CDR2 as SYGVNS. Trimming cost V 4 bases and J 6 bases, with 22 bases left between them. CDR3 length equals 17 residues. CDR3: CASSGSRAGGERNEQFF. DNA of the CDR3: TGTGCCAGCAGTGGATCACGGGCCGGGGGTGAGCGCAATGAGCAGTTCTTC.

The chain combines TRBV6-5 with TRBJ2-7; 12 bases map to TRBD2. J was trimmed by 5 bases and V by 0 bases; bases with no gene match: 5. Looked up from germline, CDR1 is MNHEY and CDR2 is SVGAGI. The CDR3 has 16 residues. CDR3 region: CASSYSRTSGVDEQYF. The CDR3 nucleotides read TGTGCCAGCAGTTACTCGAGGACTAGCGGGGTCGACGAGCAGTACTTC.

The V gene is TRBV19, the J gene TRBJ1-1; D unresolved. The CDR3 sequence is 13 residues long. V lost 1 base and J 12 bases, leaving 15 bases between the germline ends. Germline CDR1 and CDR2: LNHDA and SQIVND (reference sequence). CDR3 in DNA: TGTGCCAGTAGTATAGGTAGGTCCGGGGTGACTTTCTTT. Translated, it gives CASSIGRSGVTFF.

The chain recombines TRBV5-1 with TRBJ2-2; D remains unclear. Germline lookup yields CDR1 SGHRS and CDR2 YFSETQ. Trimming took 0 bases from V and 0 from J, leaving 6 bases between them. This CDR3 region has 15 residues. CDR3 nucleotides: TGCGCCAGCAGCTTGGCCCTGGCGAACACCGGGGAGCTGTTTTTT. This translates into CASSLALANTGELFF.